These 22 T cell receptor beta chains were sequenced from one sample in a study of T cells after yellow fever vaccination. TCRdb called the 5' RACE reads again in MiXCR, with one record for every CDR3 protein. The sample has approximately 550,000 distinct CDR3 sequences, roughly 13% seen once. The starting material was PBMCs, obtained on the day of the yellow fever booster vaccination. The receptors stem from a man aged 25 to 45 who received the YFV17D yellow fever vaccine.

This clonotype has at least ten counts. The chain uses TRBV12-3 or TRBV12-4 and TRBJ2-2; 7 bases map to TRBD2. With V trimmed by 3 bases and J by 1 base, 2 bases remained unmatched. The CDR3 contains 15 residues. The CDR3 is CASSFASGNTGELFF. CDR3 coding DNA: TGTGCCAGCAGTTTTGCTAGCGGGAACACCGGGGAGCTGTTTTTT.

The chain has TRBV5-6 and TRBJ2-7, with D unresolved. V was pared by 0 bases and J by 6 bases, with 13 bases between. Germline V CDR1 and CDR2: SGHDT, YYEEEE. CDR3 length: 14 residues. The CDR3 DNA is TGTGCCAGCAGCTTGGGAGGCGGCCCCGGCGAGCAGTACTTC. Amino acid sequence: CASSLGGGPGEQYF.

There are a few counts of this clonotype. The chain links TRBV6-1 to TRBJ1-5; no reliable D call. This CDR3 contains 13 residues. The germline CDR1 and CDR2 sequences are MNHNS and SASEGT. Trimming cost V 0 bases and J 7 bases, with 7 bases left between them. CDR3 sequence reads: CASSEAASQPQHF. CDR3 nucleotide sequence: TGTGCCAGCAGTGAAGCGGCAAGCCAGCCCCAGCATTTT.

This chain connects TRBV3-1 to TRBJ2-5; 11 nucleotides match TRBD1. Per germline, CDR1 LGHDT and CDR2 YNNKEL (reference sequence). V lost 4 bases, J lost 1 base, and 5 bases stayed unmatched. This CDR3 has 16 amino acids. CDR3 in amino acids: CASSPLGTGGQETQYF. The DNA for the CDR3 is TGTGCCAGCAGCCCGCTGGGGACAGGGGGCCAAGAGACCCAGTACTTC.

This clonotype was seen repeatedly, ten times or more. This CDR3 reads CASRERESPGGELFF. The CDR3 DNA reads as TGTGCCAGCAGAGAGCGGGAGTCCCCGGGCGGGGAGCTGTTTTTT. The chain is built from TRBV12-3 or TRBV12-4 and TRBJ2-2; 8 bases are shared with TRBD2. This CDR3 comprises 15 residues. Unmatched junction bases numbered 10, after V lost 6 bases and J lost 7 bases.

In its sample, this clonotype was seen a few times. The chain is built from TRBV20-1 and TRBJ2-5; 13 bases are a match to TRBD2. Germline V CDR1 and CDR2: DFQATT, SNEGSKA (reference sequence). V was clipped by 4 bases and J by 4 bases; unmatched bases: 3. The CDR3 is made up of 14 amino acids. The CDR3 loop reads CSATGLAGLETQYF. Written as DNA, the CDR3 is TGCAGTGCTACGGGACTAGCGGGGTTAGAGACCCAGTACTTC.

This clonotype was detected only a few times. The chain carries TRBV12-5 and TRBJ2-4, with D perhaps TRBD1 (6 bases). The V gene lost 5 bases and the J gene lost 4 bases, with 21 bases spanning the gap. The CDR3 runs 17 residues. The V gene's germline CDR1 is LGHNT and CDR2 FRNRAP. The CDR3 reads CASGKGTSKGLKNIQYF. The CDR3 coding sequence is TGTGCTAGTGGTAAAGGGACATCCAAAGGCCTAAAAAACATTCAGTACTTC.

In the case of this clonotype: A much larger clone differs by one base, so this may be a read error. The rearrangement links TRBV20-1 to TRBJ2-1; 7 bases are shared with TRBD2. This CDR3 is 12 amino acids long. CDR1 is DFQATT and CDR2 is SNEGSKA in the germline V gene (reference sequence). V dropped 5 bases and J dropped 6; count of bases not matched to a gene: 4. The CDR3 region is CSAAGRFNEQFF. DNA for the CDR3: TGCAGTGCTGCCGGGAGGTTCAATGAGCAGTTCTTC.

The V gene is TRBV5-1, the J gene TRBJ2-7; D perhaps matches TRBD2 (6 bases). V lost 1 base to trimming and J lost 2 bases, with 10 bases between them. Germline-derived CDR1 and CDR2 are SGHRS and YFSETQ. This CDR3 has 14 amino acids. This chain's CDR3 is CASSLIGGAYEQYF. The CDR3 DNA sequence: TGCGCCAGCAGCTTGATCGGGGGAGCCTACGAGCAGTACTTC. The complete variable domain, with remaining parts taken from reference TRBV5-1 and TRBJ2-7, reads KAGVTQTPRYLIKTRGQQVTLSCSPISGHRSVSWYQQTPGQGLQFLFEYFSETQRNKGNFPGRFSGRQFSNSRSEMNVSTLELGDSALYLCASSLIGGAYEQYFGPGTRLTVT.

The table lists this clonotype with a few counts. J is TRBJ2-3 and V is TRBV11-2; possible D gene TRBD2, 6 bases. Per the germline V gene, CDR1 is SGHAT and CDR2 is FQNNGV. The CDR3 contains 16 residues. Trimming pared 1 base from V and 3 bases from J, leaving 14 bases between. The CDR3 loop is CASSLGISGETDTQYF. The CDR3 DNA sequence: TGTGCCAGCAGCTTAGGGATCTCGGGGGAGACAGATACGCAGTATTTT.

The CDR3 DNA reads TGTGCCAGCTCGCGGGGGACAGTCCTGGATACGCAGTATTTT. Translation: CASSRGTVLDTQYF. The chain couples TRBV18 to TRBJ2-3; D might be TRBD1 or TRBD2, each matching 7 bases. CDR1 is KGHSH and CDR2 is LQKENI in the germline V gene. Trimming left V 6 bases short and J 6 bases short, with 16 bases between. The CDR3 runs 14 residues.

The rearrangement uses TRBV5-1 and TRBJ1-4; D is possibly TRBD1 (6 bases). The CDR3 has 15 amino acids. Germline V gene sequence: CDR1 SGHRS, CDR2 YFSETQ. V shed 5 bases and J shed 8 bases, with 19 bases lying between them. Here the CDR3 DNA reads TGCGCCAGCAGTTTCCGGGGGGGCGCCGGCGAAAAACTGTTTTTT. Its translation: CASSFRGGAGEKLFF.

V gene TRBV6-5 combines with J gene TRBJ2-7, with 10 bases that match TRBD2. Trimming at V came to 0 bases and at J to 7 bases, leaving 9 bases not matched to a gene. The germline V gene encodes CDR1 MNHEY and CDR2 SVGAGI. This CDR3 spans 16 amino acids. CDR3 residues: CASSYSSFLAGVEQYF. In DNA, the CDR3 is TGTGCCAGCAGTTACTCCTCGTTTCTAGCGGGAGTAGAGCAGTACTTC.

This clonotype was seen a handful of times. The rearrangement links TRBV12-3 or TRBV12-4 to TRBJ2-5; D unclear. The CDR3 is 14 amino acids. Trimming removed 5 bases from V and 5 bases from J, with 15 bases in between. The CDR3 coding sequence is TGTGCCAGCAGTCGATACGACGTGCGGGAGACCCAGTACTTC. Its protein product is CASSRYDVRETQYF.

CDR3 protein: CASSFRGGSGNNEQFF. The CDR3 DNA reads as TGTGCCAGCAGCTTCCGAGGCGGTAGCGGGAACAATGAGCAGTTCTTC. This rearrangement joins TRBV12-3 or TRBV12-4 to TRBJ2-1, with TRBD2 identical over 8 bases. With V trimmed by 6 bases and J by 5 bases, 12 bases remained unmatched. The CDR3 sequence is 16 residues long.

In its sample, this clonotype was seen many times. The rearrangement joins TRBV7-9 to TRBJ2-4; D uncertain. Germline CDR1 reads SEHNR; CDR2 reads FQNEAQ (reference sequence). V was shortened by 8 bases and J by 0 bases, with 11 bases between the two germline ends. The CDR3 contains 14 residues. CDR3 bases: TGTGCCAGCTGCCCTCACATAGCCAAAAACATTCAGTACTTC. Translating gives CASCPHIAKNIQYF.

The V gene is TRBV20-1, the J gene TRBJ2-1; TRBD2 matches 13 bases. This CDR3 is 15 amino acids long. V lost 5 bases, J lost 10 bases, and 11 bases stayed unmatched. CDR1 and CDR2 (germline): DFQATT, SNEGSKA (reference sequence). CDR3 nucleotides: TGCAGTGCTTCGGGACTAGCGGGGAGTTCCCGAGAGCAGTTCTTC. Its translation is CSASGLAGSSREQFF.

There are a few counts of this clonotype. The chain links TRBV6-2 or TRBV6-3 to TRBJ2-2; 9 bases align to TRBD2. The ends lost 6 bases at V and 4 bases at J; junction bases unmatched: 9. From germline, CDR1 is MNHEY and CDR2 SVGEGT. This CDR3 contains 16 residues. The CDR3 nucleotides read TGTGCCAGCAGAGGCCCGGGACTAGCTCTCACCGGGGAGCTGTTTTTT. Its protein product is CASRGPGLALTGELFF.

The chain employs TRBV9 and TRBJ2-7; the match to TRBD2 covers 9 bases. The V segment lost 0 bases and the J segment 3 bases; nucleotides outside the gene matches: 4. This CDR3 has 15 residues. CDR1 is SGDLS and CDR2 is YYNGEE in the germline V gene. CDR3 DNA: TGTGCCAGCAGCGTAGGTAGCGGGAGTATCTACGAGCAGTACTTC. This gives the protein CASSVGSGSIYEQYF.

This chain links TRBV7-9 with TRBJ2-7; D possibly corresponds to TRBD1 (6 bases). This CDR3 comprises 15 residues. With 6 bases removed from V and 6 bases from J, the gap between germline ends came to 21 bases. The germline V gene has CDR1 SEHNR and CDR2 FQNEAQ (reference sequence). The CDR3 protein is CASRDYRVSRGEQYF. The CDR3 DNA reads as TGTGCCAGCAGAGACTACAGGGTTTCCCGTGGCGAGCAGTACTTC.

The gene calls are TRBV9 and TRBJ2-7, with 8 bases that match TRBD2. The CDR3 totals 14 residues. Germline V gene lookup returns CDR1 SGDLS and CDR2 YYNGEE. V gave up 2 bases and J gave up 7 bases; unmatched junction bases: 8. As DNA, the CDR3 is TGTGCCAGCAGCGTGGAACGGGAGGGGGGAGAGCAGTACTTC. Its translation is CASSVEREGGEQYF.

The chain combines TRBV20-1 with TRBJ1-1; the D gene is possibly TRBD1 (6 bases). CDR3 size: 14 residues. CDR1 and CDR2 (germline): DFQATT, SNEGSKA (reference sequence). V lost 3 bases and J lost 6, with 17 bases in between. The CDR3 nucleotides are TGCAGTGCTAGGGGGGGGCAGGGCAGCCCTGAAGCTTTCTTT. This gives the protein CSARGGQGSPEAFF.